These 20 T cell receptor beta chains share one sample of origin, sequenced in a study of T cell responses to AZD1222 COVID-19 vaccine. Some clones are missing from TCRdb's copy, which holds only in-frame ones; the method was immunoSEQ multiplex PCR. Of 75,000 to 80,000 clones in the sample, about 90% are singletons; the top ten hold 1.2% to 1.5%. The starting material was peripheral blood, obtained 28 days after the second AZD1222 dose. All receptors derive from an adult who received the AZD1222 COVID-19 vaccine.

CDR3 loop: CASSLMSGQGKETQYF. CDR3 nucleotides: TGTGCCAGCAGCTTAATGTCGGGACAGGGGAAAGAGACCCAGTACTTC. The chain combines TRBV11-2 with TRBJ2-5; 10 bases match TRBD1. Germline CDR1 reads SGHAT; CDR2 reads FQNNGV. V trimming: 2 bases; J trimming: 3 bases; junction bases outside the gene matches: 6. The CDR3 length is 16 residues.

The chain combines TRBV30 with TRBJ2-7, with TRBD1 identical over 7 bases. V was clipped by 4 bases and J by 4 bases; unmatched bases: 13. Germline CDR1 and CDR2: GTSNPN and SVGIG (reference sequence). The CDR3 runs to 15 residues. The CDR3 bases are TGTGCCTGGAACTCTCGGCGGACAGGCCGTTACGAGCAGTACTTC. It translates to CAWNSRRTGRYEQYF.

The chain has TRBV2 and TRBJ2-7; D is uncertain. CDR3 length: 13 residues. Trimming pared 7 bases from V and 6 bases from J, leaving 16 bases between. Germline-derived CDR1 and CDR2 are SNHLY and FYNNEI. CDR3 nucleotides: TGTGCCAGCACCGGATCCAAGTCTGGCGAGCAGTACTTC. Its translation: CASTGSKSGEQYF.

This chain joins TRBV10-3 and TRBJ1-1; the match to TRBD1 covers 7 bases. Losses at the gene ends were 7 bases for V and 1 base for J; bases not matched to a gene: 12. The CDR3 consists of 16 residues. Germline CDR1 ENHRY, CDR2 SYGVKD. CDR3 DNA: TGTGCCATCACCTTCCAACAGGGGATACGGAACACTGAAGCTTTCTTT. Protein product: CAITFQQGIRNTEAFF.

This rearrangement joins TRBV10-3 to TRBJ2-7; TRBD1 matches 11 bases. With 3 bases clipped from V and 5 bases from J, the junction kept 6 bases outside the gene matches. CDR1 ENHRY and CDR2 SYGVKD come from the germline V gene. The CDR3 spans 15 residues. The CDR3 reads CAISDYGQGAHEQYF. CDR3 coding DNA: TGTGCCATCAGTGATTATGGACAGGGGGCCCACGAGCAGTACTTC.

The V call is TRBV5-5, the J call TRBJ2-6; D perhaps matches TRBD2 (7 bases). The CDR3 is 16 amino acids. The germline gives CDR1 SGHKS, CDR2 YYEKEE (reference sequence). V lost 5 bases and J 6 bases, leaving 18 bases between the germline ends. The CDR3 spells CASRAGAGPVANVLTF. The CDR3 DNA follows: TGTGCCAGCAGGGCGGGGGCGGGCCCTGTGGCCAACGTCCTGACTTTC.

In DNA, the CDR3 is TGTGCCAGCACCCGGGACAGGGGTTCACGGGGCGGCTACACCTTC. It yields the protein CASTRDRGSRGGYTF. The gene calls are TRBV4-2 and TRBJ1-2; 10 nucleotides match TRBD1. The ends lost 7 bases at V and 8 bases at J; junction bases unmatched: 13. CDR3 length equals 15 residues. Germline V gives CDR1 LGHNA, CDR2 YNFKEQ.

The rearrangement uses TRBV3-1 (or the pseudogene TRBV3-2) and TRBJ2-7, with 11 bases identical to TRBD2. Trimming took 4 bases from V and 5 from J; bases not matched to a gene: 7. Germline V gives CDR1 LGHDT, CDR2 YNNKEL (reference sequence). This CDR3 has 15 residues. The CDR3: CASSPGLAAWDEQYF. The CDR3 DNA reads TGTGCCAGCAGCCCGGGACTAGCGGCTTGGGACGAGCAGTACTTC.

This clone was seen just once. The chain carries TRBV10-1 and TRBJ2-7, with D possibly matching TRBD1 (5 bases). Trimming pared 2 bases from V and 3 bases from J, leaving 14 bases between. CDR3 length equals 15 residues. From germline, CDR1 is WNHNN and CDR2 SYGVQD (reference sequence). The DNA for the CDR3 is TGCGCCAGCAGTGAGCAGGGAAATTTTTTCTACGAGCAGTACTTC. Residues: CASSEQGNFFYEQYF.

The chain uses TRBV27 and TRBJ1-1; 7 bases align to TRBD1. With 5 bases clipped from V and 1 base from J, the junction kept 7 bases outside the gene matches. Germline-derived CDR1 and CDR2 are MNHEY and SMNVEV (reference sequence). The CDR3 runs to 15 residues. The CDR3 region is CASSAADRRNTEAFF. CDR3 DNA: TGTGCCAGCAGTGCCGCGGACAGGCGGAACACTGAAGCTTTCTTT.

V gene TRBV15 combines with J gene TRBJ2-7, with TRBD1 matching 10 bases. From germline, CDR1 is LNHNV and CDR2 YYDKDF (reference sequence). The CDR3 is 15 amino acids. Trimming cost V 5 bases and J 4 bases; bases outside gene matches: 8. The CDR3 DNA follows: TGTGCCACCAGCCCACGACAGGGGGCGTCGTACGAGCAGTACTTC. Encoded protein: CATSPRQGASYEQYF.

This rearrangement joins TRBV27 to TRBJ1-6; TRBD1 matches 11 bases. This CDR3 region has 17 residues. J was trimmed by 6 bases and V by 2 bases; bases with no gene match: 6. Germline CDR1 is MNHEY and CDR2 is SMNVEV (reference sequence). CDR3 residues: CASSLTWTGGVNSPLHF. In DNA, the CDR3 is TGTGCCAGCAGTTTAACCTGGACAGGGGGCGTTAATTCACCCCTCCACTTT.

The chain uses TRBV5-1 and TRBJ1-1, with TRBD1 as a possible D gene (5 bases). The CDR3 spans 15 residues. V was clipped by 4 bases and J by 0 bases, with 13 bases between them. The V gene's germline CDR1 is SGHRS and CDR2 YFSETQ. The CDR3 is CASSPRTGLNTEAFF. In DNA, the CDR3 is TGCGCCAGCAGCCCTCGGACGGGGCTGAACACTGAAGCTTTCTTT.

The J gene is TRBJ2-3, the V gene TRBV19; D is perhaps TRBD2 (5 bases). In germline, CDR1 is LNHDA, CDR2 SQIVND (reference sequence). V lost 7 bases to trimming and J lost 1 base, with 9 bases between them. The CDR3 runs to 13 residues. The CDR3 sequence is CASTKRGTDTQYF. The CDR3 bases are TGTGCCAGTACCAAGAGGGGCACAGATACGCAGTATTTT.

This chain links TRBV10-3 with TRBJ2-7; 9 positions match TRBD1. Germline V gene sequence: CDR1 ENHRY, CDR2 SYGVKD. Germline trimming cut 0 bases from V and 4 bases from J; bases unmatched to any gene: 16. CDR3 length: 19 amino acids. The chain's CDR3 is CAISESIRGGRQGEYEQYF. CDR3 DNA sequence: TGTGCCATCAGTGAGTCGATACGGGGCGGGAGACAGGGGGAATACGAGCAGTACTTC.

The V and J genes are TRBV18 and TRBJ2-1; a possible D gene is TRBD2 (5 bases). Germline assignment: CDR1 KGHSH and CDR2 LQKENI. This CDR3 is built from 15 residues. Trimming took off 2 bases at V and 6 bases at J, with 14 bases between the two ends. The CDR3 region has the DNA TGTGCCAGCTCACCAGGATCTTCGGCGGGCAATGAGCAGTTCTTC. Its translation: CASSPGSSAGNEQFF. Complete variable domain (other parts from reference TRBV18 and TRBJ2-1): NAGVMQNPRHLVRRRGQEARLRCSPMKGHSHVYWYRQLPEEGLKFMVYLQKENIIDESGMPKERFSAEFPKEGPSILRIQQVVRGDSAAYFCASSPGSSAGNEQFFGPGTRLTVL.

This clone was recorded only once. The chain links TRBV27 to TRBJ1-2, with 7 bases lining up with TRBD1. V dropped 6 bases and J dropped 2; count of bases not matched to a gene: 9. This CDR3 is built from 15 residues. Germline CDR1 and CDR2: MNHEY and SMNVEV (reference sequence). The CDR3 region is CASRGAGGLNYGYTF. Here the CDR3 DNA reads TGTGCCAGCAGGGGGGCAGGGGGTTTAAACTATGGCTACACCTTC.

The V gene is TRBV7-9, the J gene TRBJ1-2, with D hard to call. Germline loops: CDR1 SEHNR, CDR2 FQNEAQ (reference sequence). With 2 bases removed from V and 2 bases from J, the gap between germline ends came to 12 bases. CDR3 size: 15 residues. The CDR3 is CASSLTRLRNYGYTF. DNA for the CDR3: TGTGCCAGCAGCTTAACCCGACTACGAAACTATGGCTACACCTTC.

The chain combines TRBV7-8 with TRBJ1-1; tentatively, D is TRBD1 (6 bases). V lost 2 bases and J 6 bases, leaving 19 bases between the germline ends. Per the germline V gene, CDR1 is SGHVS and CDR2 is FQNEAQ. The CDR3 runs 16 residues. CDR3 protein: CASSLSPGYRAAEAFF. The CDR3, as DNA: TGTGCCAGCAGCTTATCCCCAGGCTACAGGGCGGCTGAAGCTTTCTTT. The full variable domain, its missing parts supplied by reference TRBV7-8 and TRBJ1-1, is GAGVSQSPRYKVAKRGQDVALRCDPISGHVSLFWYQQALGQGPEFLTYFQNEAQLDKSGLPSDRFFAERPEGSVSTLKIQRTQQEDSAVYLCASSLSPGYRAAEAFFGQGTRLTVV.

The DNA of the CDR3 is TGTGCCAGCAGTCTGGACAGGGCGAGCAATCAGCCCCAGCATTTT. Translating it yields CASSLDRASNQPQHF. The V call is TRBV28, the J call TRBJ1-5, with 8 bases aligning to TRBD1. Trimming cost V 5 bases and J 1 base; bases outside gene matches: 4. The V gene's germline CDR1 is MDHEN and CDR2 SYDVKM. CDR3 size: 15 residues. The full variable domain, its missing parts supplied by reference TRBV28 and TRBJ1-5, is DVKVTQSSRYLVKRTGEKVFLECVQDMDHENMFWYRQDPGLGLRLIYFSYDVKMKEKGDIPEGYSVSREKKERFSLILESASTNQTSMYLCASSLDRASNQPQHFGDGTRLSIL.